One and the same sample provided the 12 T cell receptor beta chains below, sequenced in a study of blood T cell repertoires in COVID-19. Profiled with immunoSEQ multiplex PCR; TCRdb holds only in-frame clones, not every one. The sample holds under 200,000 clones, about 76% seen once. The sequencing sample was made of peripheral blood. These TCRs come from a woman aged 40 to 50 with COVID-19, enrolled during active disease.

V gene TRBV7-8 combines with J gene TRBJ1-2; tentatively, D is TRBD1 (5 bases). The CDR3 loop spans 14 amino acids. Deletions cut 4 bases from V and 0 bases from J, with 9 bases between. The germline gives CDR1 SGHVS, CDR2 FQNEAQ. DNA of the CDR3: TGTGCCAGCAGCTCCGGACACACTAACTATGGCTACACCTTC. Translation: CASSSGHTNYGYTF.

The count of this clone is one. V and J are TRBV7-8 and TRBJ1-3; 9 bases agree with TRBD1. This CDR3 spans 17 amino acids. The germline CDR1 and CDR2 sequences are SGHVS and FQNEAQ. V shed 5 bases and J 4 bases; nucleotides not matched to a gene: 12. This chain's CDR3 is CASSRGWDRVGGNTIYF. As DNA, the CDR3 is TGTGCCAGCAGCCGTGGCTGGGACAGGGTTGGAGGAAACACCATATATTTT. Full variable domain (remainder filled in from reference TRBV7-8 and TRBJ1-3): GAGVSQSPRYKVAKRGQDVALRCDPISGHVSLFWYQQALGQGPEFLTYFQNEAQLDKSGLPSDRFFAERPEGSVSTLKIQRTQQEDSAVYLCASSRGWDRVGGNTIYFGEGSWLTVV.

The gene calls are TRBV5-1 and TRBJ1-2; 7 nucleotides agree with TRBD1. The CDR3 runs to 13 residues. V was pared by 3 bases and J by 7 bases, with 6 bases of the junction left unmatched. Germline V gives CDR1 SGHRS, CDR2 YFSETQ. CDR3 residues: CASSSQGNRGYTF. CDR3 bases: TGCGCCAGCAGCTCACAGGGGAATCGTGGCTACACCTTC.

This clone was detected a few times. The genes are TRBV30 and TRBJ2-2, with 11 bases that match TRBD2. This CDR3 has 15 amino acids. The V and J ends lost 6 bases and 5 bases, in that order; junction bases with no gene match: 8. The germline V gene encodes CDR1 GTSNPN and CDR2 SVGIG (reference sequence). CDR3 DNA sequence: TGTGCCTGTCAAAACCTAGCGGGAGGAACCGGGGAGCTGTTTTTT. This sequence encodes CACQNLAGGTGELFF.

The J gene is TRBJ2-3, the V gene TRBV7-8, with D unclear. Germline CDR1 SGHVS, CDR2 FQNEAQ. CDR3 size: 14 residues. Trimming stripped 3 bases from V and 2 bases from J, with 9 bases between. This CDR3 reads CASSFPPPTDTQYF. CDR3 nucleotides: TGTGCCAGCAGCTTTCCCCCTCCCACAGATACGCAGTATTTT.

In DNA form, the CDR3 reads TGTGCCAGCGAAGACAGGGACAGTGGAAACACCATATATTTT. Amino acid sequence: CASEDRDSGNTIYF. The chain employs TRBV6-5 and TRBJ1-3; TRBD1 aligns across 7 bases. Germline CDR1 MNHEY, CDR2 SVGAGI. Trimming at V came to 8 bases and at J to 3 bases, leaving 7 bases not matched to a gene. The CDR3 has 14 residues.

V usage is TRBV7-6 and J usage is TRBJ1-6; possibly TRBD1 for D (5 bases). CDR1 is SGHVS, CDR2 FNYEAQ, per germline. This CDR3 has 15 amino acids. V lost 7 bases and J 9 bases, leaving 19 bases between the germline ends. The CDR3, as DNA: TGTGCCAGCACCCGGGAGGCAGGGTCAAGTTCACCCCTCCACTTT. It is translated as CASTREAGSSSPLHF. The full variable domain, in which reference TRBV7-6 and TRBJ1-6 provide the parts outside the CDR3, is GAGVSQSPRYKVTKRGQDVALRCDPISGHVSLYWYRQALGQGPEFLTYFNYEAQQDKSGLPNDRFSAERPEGSISTLTIQRTEQRDSAMYRCASTREAGSSSPLHFGNGTRLTVT.

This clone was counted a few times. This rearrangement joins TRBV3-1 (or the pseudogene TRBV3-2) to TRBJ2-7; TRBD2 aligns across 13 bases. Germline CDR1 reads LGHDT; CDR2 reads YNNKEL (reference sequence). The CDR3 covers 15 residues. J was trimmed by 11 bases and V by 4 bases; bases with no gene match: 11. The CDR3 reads CASSLLRGLAGREYF. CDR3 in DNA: TGTGCCAGCAGCCTTCTCAGGGGACTAGCGGGGCGCGAGTACTTC.

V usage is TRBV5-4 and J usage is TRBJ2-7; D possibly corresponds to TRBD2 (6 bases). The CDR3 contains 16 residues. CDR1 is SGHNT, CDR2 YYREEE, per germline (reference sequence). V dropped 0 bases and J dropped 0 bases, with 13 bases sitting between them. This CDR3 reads CASSLDGGATSYEQYF. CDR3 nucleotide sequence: TGTGCCAGCAGCTTGGATGGAGGGGCCACCTCCTACGAGCAGTACTTC.

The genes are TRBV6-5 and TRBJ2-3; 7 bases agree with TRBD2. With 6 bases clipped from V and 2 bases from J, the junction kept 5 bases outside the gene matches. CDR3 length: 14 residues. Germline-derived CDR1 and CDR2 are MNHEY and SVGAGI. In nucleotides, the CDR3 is TGTGCCAGCAGCCGGGGGGTGTTCACAGATACGCAGTATTTT. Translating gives CASSRGVFTDTQYF.

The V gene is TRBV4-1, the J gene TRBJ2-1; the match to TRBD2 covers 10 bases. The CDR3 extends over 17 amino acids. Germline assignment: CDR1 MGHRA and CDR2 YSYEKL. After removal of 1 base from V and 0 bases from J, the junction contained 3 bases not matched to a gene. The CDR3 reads CASSQGRTSGSYNEQFF. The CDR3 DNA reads TGCGCCAGCAGCCAAGGAAGGACTAGCGGCTCCTACAATGAGCAGTTCTTC.

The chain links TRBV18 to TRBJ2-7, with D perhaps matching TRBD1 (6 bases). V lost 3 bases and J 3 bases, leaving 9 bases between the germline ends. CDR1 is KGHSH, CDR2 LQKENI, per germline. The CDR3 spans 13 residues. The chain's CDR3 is CASSPRGDYEQYF. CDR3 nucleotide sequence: TGTGCCAGCTCACCCAGGGGTGACTACGAGCAGTACTTC.